The 24 T cell receptor beta chains below were found in one sample sequenced in a study of blood T cell repertoires in COVID-19. Method: immunoSEQ multiplex PCR; TCRdb's copy keeps in-frame clones and lacks some. Here the sample spans some 380,000 clones, over 75% being singletons. Sequencing was carried out using PBMCs or T cells enriched from blood (not recorded which). Receptor source: a middle-aged woman with acute COVID-19.

The chain links TRBV24-1 to TRBJ2-1, with 7 bases lining up with TRBD2. There are 20 residues in the CDR3. V lost 5 bases, J lost 0 bases, and 18 bases stayed unmatched. CDR1 and CDR2 (germline): KGHDR, SFDVKD. As DNA, the CDR3 is TGTGCCACCAGTGCCCCGAGGGGCGGGGGATCCCTACTCTCCTACAATGAGCAGTTCTTC. This sequence encodes CATSAPRGGGSLLSYNEQFF.

The rearrangement joins TRBV5-1 to TRBJ2-1; 8 positions match TRBD1. V was pared by 1 base and J by 2 bases, with 5 bases of the junction left unmatched. The CDR3 spans 16 residues. Germline-derived CDR1 and CDR2 are SGHRS and YFSETQ. The CDR3 DNA reads as TGCGCCAGCAGCTTGACAGGGGGATCGACCTACAATGAGCAGTTCTTC. Protein product: CASSLTGGSTYNEQFF.

This chain connects TRBV20-1 to TRBJ1-6, with D possibly being TRBD1 (5 bases). In germline, CDR1 is DFQATT, CDR2 SNEGSKA (reference sequence). The CDR3 has 15 residues. Between the trimmed V and J ends, which lost 3 bases and 6 bases, there was a span of 15 bases. For the CDR3, the DNA is TGCAGTGCTAGTACGGAGGGGTACCTTAATTCACCCCTCCACTTT. This gives the protein CSASTEGYLNSPLHF.

The gene calls are TRBV6-5 and TRBJ2-2; unclear D gene. Germline CDR1 MNHEY, CDR2 SVGAGI. The V and J ends lost 5 bases and 7 bases respectively, with 5 bases between them. The CDR3 contains 11 residues. In DNA form, the CDR3 reads TGTGCCAGCAGTCAGTTCGGGGAGCTGTTTTTT. Amino acid sequence: CASSQFGELFF.

The chain couples TRBV6-6 to TRBJ1-6; the match to TRBD1 covers 8 bases. The germline gives CDR1 MNHNY, CDR2 SVGAGI (reference sequence). Trimming cost V 5 bases and J 9 bases; bases outside gene matches: 9. This CDR3 is 15 amino acids long. The CDR3, as DNA: TGTGCCAGCAGTCAGGCGGGACAGGAGTTTTCACCCCTCCACTTT. This translates into CASSQAGQEFSPLHF.

The chain links TRBV4-1 to TRBJ1-5; 7 bases are shared with TRBD1. The CDR3 spans 15 residues. V dropped 5 bases and J dropped 0; count of bases not matched to a gene: 4. Germline loops: CDR1 MGHRA, CDR2 YSYEKL. CDR3 nucleotides: TGCGCCAGCAGCTTGCGACAGGGTAGCAATCAGCCCCAGCATTTT. Protein product: CASSLRQGSNQPQHF.

The chain links TRBV7-6 to TRBJ2-1; 13 positions match TRBD2. This CDR3 spans 13 amino acids. J lost 15 bases, V lost 2 bases, and 4 bases had no gene match. Germline CDR1 and CDR2: SGHVS and FNYEAQ. The CDR3 region has the DNA TGTGCCAGCAGCTTAACTAGCGGGGGGGCCCTGTTCTTC. Amino acid sequence: CASSLTSGGALFF.

The rearrangement uses TRBV9 and TRBJ2-7; tentative D call: TRBD1 (6 bases). Germline CDR1 is SGDLS and CDR2 is YYNGEE. Trimming left V 3 bases short and J 0 bases short, with 16 bases between. The CDR3 length is 16 residues. CDR3 bases: TGTGCCAGCAGCGCTGGACAGTCCCCCAGCTCCTACGAGCAGTACTTC. As protein: CASSAGQSPSSYEQYF.

For this clone: Other DNA sequences in this sample translate to the same CDR3. The J gene is TRBJ2-2, the V gene TRBV4-2; 10 nucleotides match TRBD1. Germline CDR1 is LGHNA and CDR2 is YNFKEQ. The CDR3 is 16 amino acids. V was clipped by 4 bases and J by 4 bases; unmatched bases: 6. CDR3 amino acids: CASSPRDRGPTGELFF. The CDR3, as DNA: TGTGCCAGCAGCCCCCGGGACAGGGGACCCACCGGGGAGCTGTTTTTT.

V is TRBV3-1 (or the pseudogene TRBV3-2) and J is TRBJ2-1; TRBD2 matches 8 bases. This CDR3 comprises 20 residues. CDR1 and CDR2 from the germline V gene are LGHDT and YNNKEL (reference sequence). V was clipped by 0 bases and J by 3 bases; unmatched bases: 16. Written as DNA, the CDR3 is TGTGCCAGCAGCCAAGATCACGGCCAGCGGGGGCAGGTTTACTACAATGAGCAGTTCTTC. It specifies CASSQDHGQRGQVYYNEQFF.

Points on this clone: Distinct nucleotide sequences in the sample also encode this CDR3. The rearrangement links TRBV7-9 to TRBJ2-7; 13 bases are shared with TRBD2. CDR1 and CDR2 from the germline V gene are SEHNR and FQNEAQ (reference sequence). CDR3 length: 15 residues. The trim removed 6 bases at V and 2 bases at J, leaving 4 bases unmatched. The CDR3 region is CASSSTSGGAYEQYF. The CDR3 DNA reads as TGTGCCAGCAGTTCCACTAGCGGGGGGGCCTACGAGCAGTACTTC. The whole variable domain, remainder taken from reference TRBV7-9 and TRBJ2-7, is DTGVSQNPRHKITKRGQNVTFRCDPISEHNRLYWYRQTLGQGPEFLTYFQNEAQLEKSRLLSDRFSAERPKGSFSTLEIQRTEQGDSAMYLCASSSTSGGAYEQYFGPGTRLTVT.

This clone was seen only once. V and J are TRBV6-5 and TRBJ1-3; D is perhaps TRBD1 (6 bases). The germline gives CDR1 MNHEY, CDR2 SVGAGI. The CDR3 runs 15 residues. Between the trimmed V and J ends, which lost 3 bases and 3 bases, there was a span of 12 bases. CDR3 nucleotide sequence: TGTGCCAGCAGTTATGGGGGGGCATATGGAAACACCATATATTTT. Protein product: CASSYGGAYGNTIYF.

V and J are TRBV30 and TRBJ1-3, with D perhaps TRBD1 (5 bases). V lost 8 bases to trimming and J lost 4 bases, with 18 bases between them. In germline, CDR1 is GTSNPN, CDR2 SVGIG (reference sequence). This CDR3 is 14 amino acids long. CDR3 sequence: CAVLGGGGGNTIYF. In DNA form, the CDR3 reads TGTGCCGTCCTGGGGGGGGGTGGAGGAAACACCATATATTTT.

This sequence joins TRBV2 and TRBJ2-7; TRBD2 aligns across 7 bases. CDR1 is SNHLY, CDR2 FYNNEI, per germline. J lost 3 bases, V lost 6 bases, and 8 bases had no gene match. CDR3 size: 14 residues. The CDR3, as DNA: TGTGCCAGCAGGGAGGGAGGGACGTACTACGAGCAGTACTTC. Protein sequence: CASREGGTYYEQYF.

The CDR3 sequence is CASSHLDSYGYTF. Here the CDR3 DNA reads TGTGCCAGCAGCCATTTGGACAGCTATGGCTACACCTTC. This rearrangement joins TRBV14 to TRBJ1-2, with D possibly TRBD1 on 6 matching bases. CDR3 length: 13 amino acids. V was cut by 3 bases and J by 4 bases, with 9 bases left in between. Germline V lookup: CDR1 SGHDN, CDR2 FVKESK.

This chain links TRBV2 with TRBJ2-1; maybe TRBD2 (5 bases). The germline V gene has CDR1 SNHLY and CDR2 FYNNEI. The CDR3 has 14 residues. The V end lost 8 bases, the J end lost 4 bases, and 15 bases lay between the germline ends. CDR3 protein: CASVRDPSYNEQFF. In nucleotides, the CDR3 is TGTGCCAGCGTCCGGGATCCATCTTACAATGAGCAGTTCTTC. Using reference TRBV2 and TRBJ2-1 for the parts outside the CDR3, the full variable domain is EPEVTQTPSHQVTQMGQEVILRCVPISNHLYFYWYRQILGQKVEFLVSFYNNEISEKSEIFDDQFSVERPDGSNFTLKIRSTKLEDSAMYFCASVRDPSYNEQFFGPGTRLTVL.

The chain is built from TRBV5-1 and TRBJ2-3; 7 nucleotides agree with TRBD1. The CDR3 consists of 14 residues. Per germline, CDR1 SGHRS and CDR2 YFSETQ. The junction had 4 bases not matched to a gene; V was cut back by 3 bases and J by 3 bases. CDR3: CASSYRQGTDTQYF. DNA for the CDR3: TGCGCCAGCAGCTATCGACAGGGAACAGATACGCAGTATTTT.

Of note for this clone: Other DNA sequences within the sample encode an identical CDR3. This sequence joins TRBV9 and TRBJ2-1; no definite D call. The CDR3 totals 14 residues. The germline CDR1 and CDR2 sequences are SGDLS and YYNGEE. The V end lost 0 bases, the J end lost 0 bases, and 4 bases lay between the germline ends. The CDR3, as DNA: TGTGCCAGCAGCGTAGGTAGCTCCTACAATGAGCAGTTCTTC. This translates into CASSVGSSYNEQFF.

The J gene is TRBJ1-1, the V gene TRBV11-2, with TRBD1 matching 7 bases. The germline CDR1 and CDR2 sequences are SGHAT and FQNNGV. V was clipped by 4 bases and J by 7 bases; unmatched bases: 3. The CDR3 length is 12 residues. This CDR3 is CASSSTGDEAFF. CDR3 nucleotides: TGTGCCAGCAGCTCCACAGGGGATGAAGCTTTCTTT.

The V and J genes are TRBV30 and TRBJ2-1; TRBD2 matches at 11 bases. V gave up 0 bases and J gave up 4 bases; unmatched junction bases: 5. The CDR3 contains 16 residues. CDR1 GTSNPN and CDR2 SVGIG come from the germline V gene (reference sequence). Written as DNA, the CDR3 is TGTGCCTGGAGTGTAACTAGCGGGGGTTTTTACAATGAGCAGTTCTTC. This sequence encodes CAWSVTSGGFYNEQFF. Full variable domain (outside the CDR3, taken from reference TRBV30 and TRBJ2-1): SQTIHQWPATLVQPVGSPLSLECTVEGTSNPNLYWYRQAAGRGLQLLFYSVGIGQISSEVPQNLSASRPQDRQFILSSKKLLLSDSGFYLCAWSVTSGGFYNEQFFGPGTRLTVL.

The genes are TRBV6-6 and TRBJ2-2; 10 bases are shared with TRBD2. Trimming removed 2 bases from V and 4 bases from J; junction bases left unmatched: 4. Germline V lookup: CDR1 MNHNY, CDR2 SVGAGI (reference sequence). The CDR3 is 16 amino acids. In DNA, the CDR3 is TGTGCCAGCAGTTACGGGGCTAGCGGGGGCACCGGGGAGCTGTTTTTT. Its translation: CASSYGASGGTGELFF.

The chain is built from TRBV7-8 and TRBJ1-2; 7 nucleotides align to TRBD1. Germline CDR1 SGHVS, CDR2 FQNEAQ. This CDR3 spans 15 amino acids. The V and J ends lost 5 bases and 5 bases, in that order; junction bases with no gene match: 11. The CDR3 is CASSEDRVYAYGYTF. The CDR3 DNA reads as TGTGCCAGCAGCGAAGACAGGGTTTACGCGTATGGCTACACCTTC.

The CDR3 reads CAWSPRGRNEQYF. CDR3 coding DNA: TGTGCCTGGAGCCCCAGGGGGCGGAACGAGCAGTACTTC. The J gene is TRBJ2-7, the V gene TRBV30, with 8 bases identical to TRBD1. CDR1 and CDR2 from the germline V gene are GTSNPN and SVGIG (reference sequence). The V segment lost 3 bases and the J segment 5 bases; nucleotides outside the gene matches: 6. The length of the CDR3 is 13 residues.

This chain joins TRBV12-3 or TRBV12-4 and TRBJ1-1; D gene unclear. Trimming cost V 6 bases and J 7 bases, with 9 bases left between them. The CDR3 is 11 amino acids. The DNA of the CDR3 is TGTGCCAGCAGGCCCTATAATGAAGCTTTCTTT. It yields the protein CASRPYNEAFF.